The rows below give T cell receptor beta chains drawn from one sample of a study of T cell responses to AZD1222 COVID-19 vaccine. TCRdb's table, derived via immunoSEQ multiplex PCR, lists solely in-frame clones and lacks some. The table records under 200,000 clones, 85% to 95% of them present only once. Sequences were derived from peripheral blood, sampled 28 days after the second dose of the MenACWY control vaccine. These receptors all stem from an adult who received the MenACWY meningococcal vaccine as a control. CDR3s include the opening cysteine and the closing phenylalanine or tryptophan. A D gene is named only where the DNA matches it firmly. The size field is filled for only some rows; it gives once, few, many or a size class.

d_gene: -; j_gene: TRBJ1-3; v_gene: TRBV9; abundance: -; CDR3aa: CASSVVAGALSGNTIYF; CDR3nt: TGTGCCAGCAGCGTAGTGGCAGGGGCCCTCTCTGGAAACACCATATATTTT
d_gene: -; j_gene: TRBJ1-5; v_gene: TRBV2; abundance: -; CDR3aa: CASAWNRDNQPQHF; CDR3nt: TGTGCCAGCGCGTGGAACAGAGACAATCAGCCCCAGCATTTT
d_gene: -; j_gene: TRBJ2-3; v_gene: TRBV4-1; abundance: -; CDR3aa: CASSPGSTDTQYF; CDR3nt: TGCGCCAGCAGCCCCGGCAGCACAGATACGCAGTATTTT
d_gene: TRBD1; j_gene: TRBJ1-1; v_gene: TRBV15; abundance: -; CDR3aa: CATSRARGLTEAFF; CDR3nt: TGTGCCACCAGCAGAGCCAGGGGGCTCACTGAAGCTTTCTTT
d_gene: -; j_gene: TRBJ2-7; v_gene: TRBV5-1; abundance: -; CDR3aa: CASSLDPQGGYEQYF; CDR3nt: TGCGCCAGCAGCTTGGACCCACAGGGAGGTTACGAGCAGTACTTC
d_gene: -; j_gene: TRBJ2-7; v_gene: TRBV11-3; abundance: -; CDR3aa: CASSLGEAQLSYEQYF; CDR3nt: TGTGCCAGCAGCTTAGGGGAGGCACAGTTGAGCTACGAGCAGTACTTC
d_gene: TRBD1; j_gene: TRBJ1-2; v_gene: TRBV7-9; abundance: once; CDR3aa: CASSHDRGLRNGYTF; CDR3nt: TGTGCCAGCAGCCACGACAGGGGCCTTAGGAATGGCTACACCTTC
d_gene: TRBD1; j_gene: TRBJ2-2; v_gene: TRBV5-1; abundance: -; CDR3aa: CASRPGQGFTGELFF; CDR3nt: TGCGCCAGCCGTCCGGGACAGGGCTTCACCGGGGAGCTGTTTTTT
d_gene: -; j_gene: TRBJ1-2; v_gene: TRBV7-8; abundance: once; CDR3aa: CASSPADISSRGGYTF; CDR3nt: TGTGCCAGCAGCCCTGCTGACATCTCCTCCCGGGGGGGCTACACCTTC
d_gene: TRBD2; j_gene: TRBJ2-1; v_gene: TRBV2; abundance: -; CDR3aa: CASSPIGGSAYNEQFF; CDR3nt: TGTGCCAGCAGCCCCATTGGCGGGAGCGCCTACAATGAGCAGTTCTTC
d_gene: -; j_gene: TRBJ2-7; v_gene: TRBV3-1/TRBV3-2; abundance: -; CDR3aa: CASSCGHPSYEQYF; CDR3nt: TGTGCCAGCAGCTGTGGACACCCATCCTACGAGCAGTACTTC
d_gene: TRBD2; j_gene: TRBJ2-2; v_gene: TRBV18; abundance: -; CDR3aa: CASSPRGLAGDTGELFF; CDR3nt: TGTGCCAGCTCACCACGAGGCCTAGCGGGAGACACCGGGGAGCTGTTTTTT
d_gene: -; j_gene: TRBJ1-5; v_gene: TRBV5-5; abundance: -; CDR3aa: CASSPRRIDNQPQHF; CDR3nt: TGTGCCAGCAGCCCGCGTCGGATTGACAATCAGCCCCAGCATTTT
d_gene: -; j_gene: TRBJ1-5; v_gene: TRBV24-1; abundance: -; CDR3aa: CATSQTPKGDYQPQHF; CDR3nt: TGTGCCACCAGTCAAACCCCAAAGGGGGATTATCAGCCCCAGCATTTT
d_gene: -; j_gene: TRBJ1-2; v_gene: TRBV6-5; abundance: -; CDR3aa: CASSRLGSNYGYTF; CDR3nt: TGTGCCAGCAGTCGTTTAGGAAGCAACTATGGCTACACCTTC
d_gene: -; j_gene: TRBJ2-7; v_gene: TRBV28; abundance: -; CDR3aa: CASRASDISYEQYF; CDR3nt: TGTGCCAGCAGGGCCAGCGATATCTCCTACGAGCAGTACTTC
d_gene: -; j_gene: TRBJ2-1; v_gene: TRBV5-1; abundance: -; CDR3aa: CASSLASLSGQFF; CDR3nt: TGCGCCAGCAGCTTGGCATCACTTTCGGGGCAGTTCTTC
d_gene: -; j_gene: TRBJ2-1; v_gene: TRBV21-1; abundance: -; CDR3aa: CASSKGAASSYNEQFF; CDR3nt: TGTGCCAGCAGCAAAGGAGCGGCGAGCTCCTACAATGAGCAGTTCTTC
d_gene: -; j_gene: TRBJ2-5; v_gene: TRBV9; abundance: -; CDR3aa: CASSAGGLQETQYF; CDR3nt: TGTGCCAGCAGCGCAGGAGGTCTCCAAGAGACCCAGTACTTC
d_gene: -; j_gene: TRBJ1-1; v_gene: TRBV5-1; abundance: -; CDR3aa: CASSLDTKAFF; CDR3nt: TGCGCCAGCAGCTTGGATACCAAGGCTTTCTTT
d_gene: TRBD1; j_gene: TRBJ2-1; v_gene: TRBV19; abundance: once; CDR3aa: CASTQGAGYGNEQFF; CDR3nt: TGTGCCAGTACCCAGGGGGCGGGGTATGGGAATGAGCAGTTCTTC
d_gene: -; j_gene: TRBJ2-7; v_gene: TRBV6-2/TRBV6-3; abundance: -; CDR3aa: CASSHYLRYEQYF; CDR3nt: TGTGCCAGCAGCCACTACCTAAGGTACGAGCAGTACTTC
d_gene: -; j_gene: TRBJ1-1; v_gene: TRBV9; abundance: -; CDR3aa: CASSVDPDRNTEAFF; CDR3nt: TGTGCCAGCAGCGTAGACCCGGATAGAAACACTGAAGCTTTCTTT
d_gene: TRBD1; j_gene: TRBJ1-3; v_gene: TRBV24-1; abundance: -; CDR3aa: CAPIGTGGGNTIYF; CDR3nt: TGTGCCCCAATTGGGACAGGGGGTGGAAACACCATATATTTT
d_gene: -; j_gene: TRBJ2-5; v_gene: TRBV25-1; abundance: -; CDR3aa: CASSGFPRAETQYF; CDR3nt: TGTGCCAGCAGTGGTTTTCCCCGGGCGGAGACCCAGTACTTC
d_gene: -; j_gene: TRBJ1-2; v_gene: TRBV3-1/TRBV3-2; abundance: -; CDR3aa: CASSQDTEWFGQHVDYGYTF; CDR3nt: TGTGCCAGCAGCCAAGATACGGAGTGGTTTGGGCAACACGTGGACTATGGCTACACCTTC
d_gene: TRBD2; j_gene: TRBJ2-1; v_gene: TRBV24-1; abundance: -; CDR3aa: CATGRTGGRFNEQFF; CDR3nt: TGTGCCACCGGGCGCACGGGCGGGAGGTTCAATGAGCAGTTCTTC
d_gene: -; j_gene: TRBJ1-5; v_gene: TRBV7-6; abundance: -; CDR3aa: CASSLAGISQPQHF; CDR3nt: TGTGCCAGCAGCTTAGCGGGGATTAGTCAGCCCCAGCATTTT
d_gene: -; j_gene: TRBJ2-7; v_gene: TRBV3-1/TRBV3-2; abundance: -; CDR3aa: CASSHSSGEQYF; CDR3nt: TGTGCCAGCAGCCACTCGTCTGGCGAGCAGTACTTC
d_gene: -; j_gene: TRBJ1-3; v_gene: TRBV10-3; abundance: -; CDR3aa: CATGQGSNSGNTIYF; CDR3nt: TGTGCCACCGGGCAGGGGTCCAACTCTGGAAACACCATATATTTT
d_gene: -; j_gene: TRBJ2-7; v_gene: TRBV6-5; abundance: -; CDR3aa: CASTPAGFDEQYF; CDR3nt: TGTGCCAGCACCCCGGCTGGGTTCGACGAGCAGTACTTC
d_gene: -; j_gene: TRBJ2-6; v_gene: TRBV5-1; abundance: few; CDR3aa: CASSLVGISGPAGANVLTF; CDR3nt: -
d_gene: -; j_gene: TRBJ1-5; v_gene: TRBV11-2; abundance: -; CDR3aa: CASSAWVNQPQHF; CDR3nt: TGTGCCAGCAGCGCCTGGGTCAATCAGCCCCAGCATTTT
d_gene: -; j_gene: TRBJ1-1; v_gene: TRBV18; abundance: once; CDR3aa: CASSPVQGGDTEAFF; CDR3nt: TGTGCCAGCTCACCCGTACAGGGAGGCGACACTGAAGCTTTCTTT
d_gene: TRBD1; j_gene: TRBJ2-4; v_gene: TRBV7-2; abundance: -; CDR3aa: CASSYDRGRIQYF; CDR3nt: TGTGCCAGCAGCTACGACAGGGGAAGGATTCAGTACTTC
d_gene: TRBD2; j_gene: TRBJ2-3; v_gene: TRBV6-1; abundance: -; CDR3aa: CASREVAGVDTQYF; CDR3nt: TGTGCCAGCAGGGAAGTAGCGGGAGTAGATACGCAGTATTTT
d_gene: TRBD1; j_gene: TRBJ1-1; v_gene: TRBV19; abundance: -; CDR3aa: CASRRQGAQNTEAFF; CDR3nt: TGTGCCAGTAGGAGACAGGGGGCGCAGAACACTGAAGCTTTCTTT
d_gene: -; j_gene: TRBJ2-1; v_gene: TRBV9; abundance: -; CDR3aa: CASSARFNEQFF; CDR3nt: TGTGCCAGCAGCGCCCGGTTCAATGAGCAGTTCTTC
d_gene: -; j_gene: TRBJ1-1; v_gene: TRBV29-1; abundance: -; CDR3aa: CSVVGRTIGTEAFF; CDR3nt: TGCAGCGTTGTCGGGCGGACGATTGGTACTGAAGCTTTCTTT
d_gene: -; j_gene: TRBJ1-1; v_gene: TRBV29-1; abundance: -; CDR3aa: CSVEAGPTEAFF; CDR3nt: TGCAGCGTTGAGGCCGGGCCCACTGAAGCTTTCTTT
d_gene: -; j_gene: TRBJ1-1; v_gene: TRBV28; abundance: -; CDR3aa: CASSLWQNTEAFF; CDR3nt: TGTGCCAGCAGTTTGTGGCAGAACACTGAAGCTTTCTTT
d_gene: TRBD1; j_gene: TRBJ1-4; v_gene: TRBV28; abundance: once; CDR3aa: CASSLQGVKEKLFF; CDR3nt: TGTGCCAGCAGTCTACAGGGGGTAAAGGAAAAACTGTTTTTT
d_gene: TRBD2; j_gene: TRBJ2-1; v_gene: TRBV5-6; abundance: -; CDR3aa: CASSLTGAGAEQFF; CDR3nt: TGTGCCAGCAGCTTGACCGGAGCGGGAGCTGAGCAGTTCTTC
d_gene: TRBD2; j_gene: TRBJ2-1; v_gene: TRBV28; abundance: once; CDR3aa: CASSAGLEDLEQFF; CDR3nt: TGTGCCAGCAGTGCGGGACTAGAAGATCTTGAGCAGTTCTTC
d_gene: -; j_gene: TRBJ2-1; v_gene: TRBV7-2; abundance: once; CDR3aa: CASSSRVSGEQFF; CDR3nt: TGTGCCAGCAGCTCCCGGGTCTCGGGTGAGCAGTTCTTC
d_gene: -; j_gene: TRBJ2-7; v_gene: TRBV19; abundance: -; CDR3aa: CASSMRQGRYEQYF; CDR3nt: TGTGCCAGTAGTATGCGTCAGGGTAGGTACGAGCAGTACTTC
d_gene: TRBD1; j_gene: TRBJ2-3; v_gene: TRBV5-1; abundance: -; CDR3aa: CASSRAGTGRADTQYF; CDR3nt: TGCGCCAGCAGCCGCGCAGGGACAGGGCGAGCAGATACGCAGTATTTT
d_gene: TRBD1; j_gene: TRBJ1-3; v_gene: TRBV9; abundance: -; CDR3aa: CASSGQGGNTIYF; CDR3nt: TGTGCCAGCAGCGGACAGGGAGGAAACACCATATATTTT
d_gene: -; j_gene: TRBJ1-1; v_gene: TRBV5-1; abundance: once; CDR3aa: CASSLVGMNTEAFF; CDR3nt: TGCGCCAGCAGCTTGGTGGGTATGAACACTGAAGCTTTCTTT